Only a few counts were recorded for the clone carrying this T cell receptor beta chain. The CDR3 runs to 14 residues. Trimming cost V 5 bases and J 4 bases, with 15 bases left between them. The V gene's germline CDR1 is DFQATT and CDR2 SNEGSKA (reference sequence). The data are from a study of T-cell reconstitution after alpha-beta-depleted transplantation in children. Unique molecular identifiers tagged the TCRbeta library. TCRdb called the PCR reads again in MiXCR, with one record for every CDR3 protein. The sample lists a few hundred thousand distinct CDR3 sequences; about 20% were seen once. The TCR comes from a human donor who donated a stem cell graft to a child with acute myeloid leukemia. Sequenced material: PBMCs from the stem cell graft donor, taken from the stem cell graft. The chain has TRBV20-1 and TRBJ2-1; D is ambiguous. The CDR3 sequence: CSAPRLDTYNEQFF. The DNA for the CDR3 is TGCAGTGCTCCCAGGCTGGATACGTACAATGAGCAGTTCTTC.